This TCR beta chain is drawn from a study of blood T cell repertoires in COVID-19. Whole-study context: T cells, B-cell-depleted T cells, or PBMCs provided the cDNA or gDNA that served as material.

This table comes from immunoSEQ multiplex PCR, and its TCRdb copy is limited to in-frame clones, with some not included. The repertoire holds 60,000 or so clones, with around 90% as singletons. V dropped 6 bases and J dropped 1 base, with 9 bases sitting between them. This CDR3 region has 13 residues. The germline V gene has CDR1 MRHNA and CDR2 SNTAGT. Source material: peripheral blood. The rearrangement uses TRBV6-4 and TRBJ1-1, with D unresolved. This TCR came from a human donor with acute or convalescent COVID-19. The donor label of this sample is uncertain. Written as DNA, the CDR3 is TGTGCCAGCAGCCTCCAGTGGAACACTGAAGCTTTCTTT. Translation: CASSLQWNTEAFF.